A selection of T cell receptor beta chains follows, all from one sample in a study of cytomegalovirus exposure and HLA in healthy donors. TCRdb's table, derived via immunoSEQ multiplex PCR, lists solely in-frame clones and lacks some. The sample records almost 200,000 clones, more than 75% being singletons. The sequencing sample was made of PBMCs. Source of these receptors: a male donor in good health and CMV-seropositive. CDR3s include the opening cysteine and the closing phenylalanine or tryptophan. A D gene is named only where the DNA matches it firmly. Size values are once, few and many counts, or a class for expanded clones, and some rows have none.

>TRBJ2-2|NA|TRBV5-5|NA
TGTGCCAGCAGGAACAGACCTCTACTCCCCGCGAACACCGGGGAGCTGTTTTTT
CASRNRPLLPANTGELFF
>TRBJ1-2|NA|TRBV5-8|NA
TGTGCCAGCAGCTTGGACGGCTATGGCTACACCTTC
CASSLDGYGYTF
>TRBJ2-2|NA|TRBV27|NA
TGTGCCAGCAGACCCGGACAGACCCCCCTCTTAAACACCGGGGAGCTGTTTTTT
CASRPGQTPLLNTGELFF
>TRBJ2-1|once|TRBV28|TRBD2
TGTGCCAGCAGCACCGGGACTAGCGGGAACAATGAGCAGTTCTTC
CASSTGTSGNNEQFF
>TRBJ2-7|NA|TRBV6-5|TRBD1
TGTGCCAGCAGTTACCAAAACAGGGGCCTATACGAGCAGTACTTC
CASSYQNRGLYEQYF
>TRBJ1-3|NA|TRBV5-1|TRBD1
TGCGCCAGCAGCTTGACTACTTCGGACAGGTTGGAAAACACCATATATTTT
CASSLTTSDRLENTIYF
>TRBJ1-4|few|TRBV29-1|NA
TGCAGCGTTGAGTTTCGGGCAACTAATGAAAAACTGTTTTTT
CSVEFRATNEKLFF
>TRBJ2-2|NA|TRBV6-1|NA
TGTGCCAGCATGATAACTTTCACCGGGGAGCTGTTTTTT
CASMITFTGELFF
>TRBJ1-5|few|TRBV7-8|NA
TGTGCCAGCACCGTAAACAGGGACAATCAGCCCCAGCATTTT
CASTVNRDNQPQHF
>TRBJ1-1|NA|TRBV19|NA
TGTGCCAGTAAGGGACGGGGGTTCACTGAAGCTTTCTTT
CASKGRGFTEAFF
>TRBJ1-4|once|TRBV6-5|NA
TGTGCCAGCAGTTACTTTGGGAGTAATGAAAAACTGTTTTTT
CASSYFGSNEKLFF
>TRBJ1-2|NA|TRBV10-3|TRBD1
TGTGCCATCAGGACAGGGGGAGATGGCTACACCTTC
CAIRTGGDGYTF
>TRBJ1-5|few|TRBV10-3|NA
TGTGCCATCAGTGAGTTTTTAGGGGGCAATCAGCCCCAGCATTTT
CAISEFLGGNQPQHF